This T cell receptor (beta chain) was identified during a study of PD-1 blockade in mismatch repair-deficient tumors. V trimming: 2 bases; J trimming: 4 bases; junction bases outside the gene matches: 3. The CDR3 is made up of 14 amino acids. CDR1 is MRHNA and CDR2 is SNTAGT in the germline V gene. Study outcomes and limitations: After pembrolizumab, tumor-resident clones rose rapidly, then generally contracted before radiologic responses.

This clone came up a few times. Its specificity is unknown. This table comes from immunoSEQ multiplex PCR, and its TCRdb copy is limited to in-frame clones, with some not included. The sample lists some 48,000 clones, about 85% occurring once. Every patient had mismatch repair deficiency by PCR or immunohistochemistry. Three pembrolizumab responders had their TCRs sequenced. The receptor comes from an adult with mismatch repair-deficient cancer. Specimen: peripheral blood, collected roughly 21 weeks after starting pembrolizumab. J is TRBJ2-3 and V is TRBV6-4; TRBD1 aligns across 7 bases. The CDR3 sequence: CASSDNQGADTQYF. The CDR3, as DNA: TGTGCCAGCAGTGACAACCAGGGGGCAGATACGCAGTATTTT.